The next 8 T cell receptor beta chains were all read from a single sample in a study of T cell responses to AZD1222 COVID-19 vaccine. Only in-frame clones appear in the TCRdb table, and some are missing; sequencing was by immunoSEQ multiplex PCR. The sample holds 150,000 or so clones, 70% to 90% seen once. The source was peripheral blood, collected after recovery from COVID-19. The receptors come from an adult who had recovered from COVID-19.

This chain links TRBV6-1 with TRBJ2-7; D ambiguous. In germline, CDR1 is MNHNS, CDR2 SASEGT. V was pared by 1 base and J by 4 bases, with 14 bases between. The CDR3 loop spans 15 amino acids. The CDR3 is CASSEVLAHEYEQYF. The CDR3 DNA follows: TGTGCCAGCAGTGAAGTCTTGGCACACGAATACGAGCAGTACTTC.

This chain uses TRBV27 with TRBJ2-1, with 9 bases aligning to TRBD2. The CDR3 runs to 19 residues. CDR1 and CDR2 (germline): MNHEY, SMNVEV (reference sequence). After removal of 0 bases from V and 9 bases from J, the junction contained 18 bases not matched to a gene. As DNA, the CDR3 is TGTGCCAGCAGTTTATCGCCCTGGGTGGCTAGCGGGAAAGGGGGTGAGCAGTTCTTC. Translating gives CASSLSPWVASGKGGEQFF.

This clone was observed a single time. The chain links TRBV29-1 to TRBJ2-7; TRBD2 is a possible D gene (6 bases). The V gene's germline CDR1 is SQVTM and CDR2 ANQGSEA. The CDR3 length is 13 residues. The V gene lost 7 bases and the J gene lost 7 bases, with 20 bases spanning the gap. The CDR3 here is CSAIRDSGGEQYF. The DNA for the CDR3 is TGCAGCGCCATCCGGGACTCCGGCGGAGAGCAGTACTTC.

The rearrangement joins TRBV12-3 or TRBV12-4 to TRBJ1-1; 9 bases are shared with TRBD1. Losses at the gene ends were 10 bases for V and 5 bases for J; bases not matched to a gene: 8. The CDR3 is 13 residues long. The CDR3 DNA follows: TGTGCCAAGCACAGGGGGCATGTGACTGAAGCTTTCTTT. This encodes CAKHRGHVTEAFF.

The rearrangement uses TRBV7-9 and TRBJ2-7; D is uncertain. Germline CDR1 reads SEHNR; CDR2 reads FQNEAQ (reference sequence). V lost 2 bases, J lost 3 bases, and 11 bases lay in between. This CDR3 is 14 amino acids long. CDR3 in DNA: TGTGCCAGCAGCTTATTTCCGGAGAACTACGAGCAGTACTTC. Amino acids: CASSLFPENYEQYF.

The chain couples TRBV29-1 to TRBJ2-7; D not certain. The CDR3 is 12 amino acids. Germline V gene data show CDR1 as SQVTM and CDR2 as ANQGSEA. Trimming stripped 4 bases from V and 1 base from J, with 8 bases between. CDR3 sequence: CSVGAGSYEQYF. The CDR3 nucleotides are TGCAGCGTTGGGGCCGGATCCTACGAGCAGTACTTC.

The gene calls are TRBV19 and TRBJ2-7; D gene ambiguous. The germline CDR1 and CDR2 sequences are LNHDA and SQIVND (reference sequence). The CDR3 extends over 14 amino acids. V lost 5 bases and J lost 0, with 11 bases in between. CDR3 sequence (DNA): TGTGCCAGTAGTTCGGCAGCGTTCTCCTACGAGCAGTACTTC. It translates to CASSSAAFSYEQYF.

The count of this clone is one. V is TRBV5-4 and J is TRBJ1-2; TRBD1 might be the D (6 bases). There are 14 residues in the CDR3. The V and J ends lost 4 bases and 2 bases respectively, with 12 bases between them. Germline assignment: CDR1 SGHNT and CDR2 YYREEE (reference sequence). As DNA, the CDR3 is TGTGCCAGCAGCACCGGACAGCTCAACTATGGCTACACCTTC. Protein sequence: CASSTGQLNYGYTF. Full variable domain (rest looked up from reference TRBV5-4 and TRBJ1-2): ETGVTQSPTHLIKTRGQQVTLRCSSQSGHNTVSWYQQALGQGPQFIFQYYREEENGRGNFPPRFSGLQFPNYSSELNVNALELDDSALYLCASSTGQLNYGYTFGSGTRLTVV.